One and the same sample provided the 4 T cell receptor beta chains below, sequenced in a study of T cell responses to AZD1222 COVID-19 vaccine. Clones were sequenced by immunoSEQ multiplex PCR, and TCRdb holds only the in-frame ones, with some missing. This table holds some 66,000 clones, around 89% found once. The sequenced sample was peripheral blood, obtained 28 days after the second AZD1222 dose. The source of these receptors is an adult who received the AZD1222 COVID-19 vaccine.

In nucleotides, the CDR3 is TGCGCCAGCAGCCTTCACTTGGAGGGCTACAATGAGCAGTTCTTC. Amino acids: CASSLHLEGYNEQFF. The V gene is TRBV4-1, the J gene TRBJ2-1; a weak D match, TRBD2 (6 bases). This CDR3 has 15 amino acids. Trimming removed 4 bases at V and 3 bases at J, with 13 bases between. The germline gives CDR1 MGHRA, CDR2 YSYEKL.

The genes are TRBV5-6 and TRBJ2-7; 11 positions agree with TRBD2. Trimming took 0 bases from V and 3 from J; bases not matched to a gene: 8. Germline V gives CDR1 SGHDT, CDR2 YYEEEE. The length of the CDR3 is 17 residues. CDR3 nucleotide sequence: TGTGCCAGCAGCTTGGTGGGTATAGCGGGAGGGATCTACGAGCAGTACTTC. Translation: CASSLVGIAGGIYEQYF.

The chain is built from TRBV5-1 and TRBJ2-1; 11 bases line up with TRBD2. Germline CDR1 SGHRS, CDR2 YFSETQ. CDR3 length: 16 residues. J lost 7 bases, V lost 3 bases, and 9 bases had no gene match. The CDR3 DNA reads TGCGCCAGCAGCTCCTCCTTAGCGGGAGGGCCAAATGAGCAGTTCTTC. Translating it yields CASSSSLAGGPNEQFF. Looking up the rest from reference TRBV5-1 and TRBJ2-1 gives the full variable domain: KAGVTQTPRYLIKTRGQQVTLSCSPISGHRSVSWYQQTPGQGLQFLFEYFSETQRNKGNFPGRFSGRQFSNSRSEMNVSTLELGDSALYLCASSSSLAGGPNEQFFGPGTRLTVL.

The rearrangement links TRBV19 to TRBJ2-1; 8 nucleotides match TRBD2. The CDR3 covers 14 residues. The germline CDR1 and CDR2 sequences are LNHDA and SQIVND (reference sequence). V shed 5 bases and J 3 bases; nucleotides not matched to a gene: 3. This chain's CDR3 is CASSLSGSYNEQFF. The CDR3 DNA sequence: TGTGCCAGTAGTCTCAGCGGGAGCTACAATGAGCAGTTCTTC.